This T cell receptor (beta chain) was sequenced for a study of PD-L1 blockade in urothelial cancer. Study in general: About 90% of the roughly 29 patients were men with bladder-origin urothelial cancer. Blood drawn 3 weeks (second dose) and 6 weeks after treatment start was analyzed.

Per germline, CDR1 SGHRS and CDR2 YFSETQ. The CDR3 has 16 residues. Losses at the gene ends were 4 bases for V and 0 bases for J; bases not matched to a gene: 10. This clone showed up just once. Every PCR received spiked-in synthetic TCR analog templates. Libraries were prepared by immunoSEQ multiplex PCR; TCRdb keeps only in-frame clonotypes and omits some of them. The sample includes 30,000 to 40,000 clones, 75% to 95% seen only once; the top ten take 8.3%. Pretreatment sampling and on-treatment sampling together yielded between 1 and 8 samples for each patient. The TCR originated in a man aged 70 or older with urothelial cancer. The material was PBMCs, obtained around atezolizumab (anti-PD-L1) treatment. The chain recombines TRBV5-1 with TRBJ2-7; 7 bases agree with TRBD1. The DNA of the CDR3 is TGCGCCAGCAGCCCATTATTGACAGGGAGCTCCTACGAGCAGTACTTC. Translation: CASSPLLTGSSYEQYF.